Listed below are T cell receptor beta chains from one sample, sequenced in a study of cytomegalovirus exposure and HLA in healthy donors. The method was immunoSEQ multiplex PCR; TCRdb's version includes in-frame clones alone and lacks a portion of them. The sample carries 150,000 or so clones, 70% to 85% recorded once. The sample was PBMCs. These receptors came from a young woman in good health and CMV-seronegative. CDR3s include the opening cysteine and the closing phenylalanine or tryptophan. The D gene is left open where the match is weak. Only part of the rows carry a size: once, few, many, or a class if the clone is expanded.

V: TRBV10-1; J: TRBJ2-1; D: TRBD2; size: -; DNA: TGCGCCAGCCTCAACATCCAAACCTCGAAAACTAGCGGCCCCTACAATGAGCAGTTCTTC; CDR3: CASLNIQTSKTSGPYNEQFF
V: TRBV6-1; J: TRBJ1-5; D: -; size: few; DNA: TGTGCCAGCAGTGAAAGGGGGGGCGGGCAGCCCCAGCATTTT; CDR3: CASSERGGGQPQHF
V: TRBV5-4; J: TRBJ1-5; D: -; size: few; DNA: TGTGCCAGCAGCTTGGACAAAGGGGTTTATCAGCCCCAGCATTTT; CDR3: CASSLDKGVYQPQHF
V: TRBV9; J: TRBJ2-7; D: TRBD2; size: -; DNA: TGTGCCAGCAGCCCCTCTAGCGGGGGCCCCTACGAGCAGTACTTC; CDR3: CASSPSSGGPYEQYF
V: TRBV18; J: TRBJ1-4; D: TRBD1; size: -; DNA: TGTGCCAGCTCGCCAGACTCGCCCAGGGGGGAAAAACTGTTTTTT; CDR3: CASSPDSPRGEKLFF
V: TRBV28; J: TRBJ1-1; D: -; size: -; DNA: TGTGCCAGCAGCTTCGGGGGGGCAAGAGGAAAAGCTTTCTTT; CDR3: CASSFGGARGKAFF
V: TRBV7-3; J: TRBJ2-3; D: TRBD2; size: -; DNA: TGTGCCAGCAGCCCCGGACTAGCATCAGATACGCAGTATTTT; CDR3: CASSPGLASDTQYF
V: TRBV29-1; J: TRBJ1-3; D: -; size: -; DNA: TGCAGCGTTGCGGACAGCCCTGGAAACACCATATATTTT; CDR3: CSVADSPGNTIYF
V: TRBV4-1; J: TRBJ2-1; D: TRBD2; size: -; DNA: TGCGCCAGCAGCCAAACACTAGCGGGAGTAACCTACAATGAGCAGTTCTTC; CDR3: CASSQTLAGVTYNEQFF
V: TRBV4-2; J: TRBJ1-4; D: TRBD1; size: -; DNA: TGTGCCAGCAGCCCAAAGAGAGGGACAGGGGGGGAAAAACTGTTTTTT; CDR3: CASSPKRGTGGEKLFF
V: TRBV4-2; J: TRBJ2-3; D: TRBD2; size: -; DNA: TGTGCCAGCAGCCAAGACGGCCAGCGGGGGCAGACAGATACGCAGTATTTT; CDR3: CASSQDGQRGQTDTQYF
V: TRBV28; J: TRBJ1-2; D: -; size: -; DNA: TGTGCCAGCAGTTTCGGGGGATCCTATGGCTACACCTTC; CDR3: CASSFGGSYGYTF
V: TRBV27; J: TRBJ2-7; D: TRBD2; size: -; DNA: TGTGCCAGCAGTTTGTGGGCTAGCGGCTACTACGAGCAGTACTTC; CDR3: CASSLWASGYYEQYF
V: TRBV12-5; J: TRBJ1-2; D: TRBD1; size: -; DNA: TGTGCTAGTGGTTTCCAGTGGACAGGGAAAGGGGCTAACTATGGCTACACCTTC; CDR3: CASGFQWTGKGANYGYTF
V: TRBV19; J: TRBJ1-1; D: -; size: few; DNA: TGTGCCAGTACCCCAGGGTGGGGTGTTGGTGAAGCTTTCTTT; CDR3: CASTPGWGVGEAFF
V: TRBV27; J: TRBJ1-2; D: -; size: -; DNA: TGTGCCAGCAGTTTAACTCAGGGGAGTTACTATGGCTACACCTTC; CDR3: CASSLTQGSYYGYTF
V: TRBV15; J: TRBJ2-5; D: TRBD2; size: -; DNA: TGTGCCACCAGCAGAGAAAACTTTACTAGCGGGCGGCAAGAGACCCAGTACTTC; CDR3: CATSRENFTSGRQETQYF
V: TRBV11-1; J: TRBJ2-4; D: TRBD2; size: few; DNA: TGTGCCAGCAGCGCCCGGGGAGGGAGCAAAAACATTCAGTACTTC; CDR3: CASSARGGSKNIQYF
V: TRBV5-8; J: TRBJ2-3; D: TRBD1; size: once; DNA: TGTGCCAGCAGCTTCCGGGACAGGGCTCTGGATACGCAGTATTTT; CDR3: CASSFRDRALDTQYF
V: TRBV5-6; J: TRBJ2-1; D: TRBD2; size: few; DNA: TGTGCCAGCAGCTTGACTAGCGGGGGGGCGGATGAGCAGTTCTTC; CDR3: CASSLTSGGADEQFF
V: TRBV9; J: TRBJ2-1; D: -; size: -; DNA: TGTGCCAGCAGCGTAGTGGGAACAGGGTCGAATGAGCAGTTCTTC; CDR3: CASSVVGTGSNEQFF
V: TRBV9; J: TRBJ2-5; D: TRBD1; size: few; DNA: TGTGCCAGCAGCAAAGGAGACAGGGGGGAGACCCAGTACTTC; CDR3: CASSKGDRGETQYF
V: TRBV6-1; J: TRBJ2-1; D: -; size: -; DNA: TGTGCCAGCAGTCTAGCTGTCCTCAATGAGCAGTTCTTC; CDR3: CASSLAVLNEQFF
V: TRBV4-2; J: TRBJ2-2; D: TRBD2; size: -; DNA: TGTGCCAGCAGCCAACTAGCGGGAGACCCCACCGGGGAGCTGTTTTTT; CDR3: CASSQLAGDPTGELFF
V: TRBV5-6; J: TRBJ1-2; D: -; size: -; DNA: TGTGCCAGCAGCTTGGGTGTACAGGCTCCGGTCTATGGCTACACCTTC; CDR3: CASSLGVQAPVYGYTF
V: TRBV11-1; J: TRBJ1-5; D: TRBD1; size: once; DNA: TGTGCCAGCAGCCTGGACAGGGGCAATCAGCCCCAGCATTTT; CDR3: CASSLDRGNQPQHF
V: TRBV7-8; J: TRBJ2-1; D: TRBD1; size: -; DNA: TGTGCCAGCAGCTTAAGTTCAGGGGGCTACAATGAGCAGTTCTTC; CDR3: CASSLSSGGYNEQFF
V: TRBV27; J: TRBJ1-1; D: -; size: once; DNA: TGTGCCAGCAACCCCAGCACAGGCCTCATGAACACTGAAGCTTTCTTT; CDR3: CASNPSTGLMNTEAFF
V: TRBV28; J: TRBJ2-3; D: TRBD2; size: -; DNA: TGTGCCAGCAGTTTGACTAGCGGGGGGGATACGCAGTATTTT; CDR3: CASSLTSGGDTQYF
V: TRBV10-2; J: TRBJ2-1; D: TRBD2; size: -; DNA: TGCGCCAGCAGGGACGGCAGGCGGGGGGGTCAAGGGAATGAGCAGTTCTTC; CDR3: CASRDGRRGGQGNEQFF
V: TRBV14; J: TRBJ2-1; D: -; size: -; DNA: TGTGCCAGCAGCCAAGGGGGGGCCTACAATGAGCAGTTCTTC; CDR3: CASSQGGAYNEQFF
V: TRBV6-6; J: TRBJ2-1; D: -; size: -; DNA: TGTGCAAGCGAAGCTAGCGAGGACAATGAGCAGTTCTTC; CDR3: CASEASEDNEQFF
V: TRBV5-1; J: TRBJ2-1; D: TRBD2; size: -; DNA: TGCGCCAGCAGCGCGGGGACTAGCGTTAATGAGCAGTTCTTC; CDR3: CASSAGTSVNEQFF
V: TRBV5-1; J: TRBJ2-1; D: TRBD2; size: few; DNA: TGCGCCAGCAGCCCTGGACTAGCGGGAGTTGCCTTCTACAATGAGCAGTTCTTC; CDR3: CASSPGLAGVAFYNEQFF
V: TRBV15; J: TRBJ2-7; D: -; size: -; DNA: TGTGCCACCAGCACCGACACCTTAGGCGAGCAGTACTTC; CDR3: CATSTDTLGEQYF
V: TRBV28; J: TRBJ1-1; D: TRBD1; size: few; DNA: TGTGCCAGCAGATTACAGGGGACCAACACTGAAGCTTTCTTT; CDR3: CASRLQGTNTEAFF
V: TRBV15; J: TRBJ2-7; D: TRBD1; size: -; DNA: TGTGCCACCAGCAAAGGACAGGGGTTCTACGAGCAGTACTTC; CDR3: CATSKGQGFYEQYF
V: TRBV23-1; J: TRBJ2-7; D: TRBD2; size: -; DNA: TGCGCCAGCAGTCAGCCGACTAGCGGGAGTATTAGCTACGAGCAGTACTTC; CDR3: CASSQPTSGSISYEQYF
V: TRBV7-3; J: TRBJ2-1; D: -; size: -; DNA: TGTGCCAGCAGCTCGTTGCCGCGGGGCGAGCAGTTCTTC; CDR3: CASSSLPRGEQFF
V: TRBV21-1; J: TRBJ1-5; D: -; size: -; DNA: TGTGCCAGCAGCAAAGACAGGGAAGAGGGCAATCAGCCCCAGCATTTT; CDR3: CASSKDREEGNQPQHF
V: TRBV28; J: TRBJ2-5; D: TRBD2; size: -; DNA: TGTGCCAGCGGTAAATTTCGGACTAGCGGGGGGGAAGAGACCCAGTACTTC; CDR3: CASGKFRTSGGEETQYF
V: TRBV2; J: TRBJ2-7; D: -; size: -; DNA: TGTGCCAGCATGCTCGGGGGATCCTACGAGCAGTACTTC; CDR3: CASMLGGSYEQYF
V: TRBV14; J: TRBJ2-1; D: TRBD2; size: -; DNA: TGTGCCAGCAGCCATAGCGGGGGGGCCTTTCGCTTCCATGAGCAGTTCTTC; CDR3: CASSHSGGAFRFHEQFF
V: TRBV2; J: TRBJ2-2; D: TRBD1; size: -; DNA: TGTGCCAGCACCACAAACAGGGGAGACACCGGGGAGCTGTTTTTT; CDR3: CASTTNRGDTGELFF
V: TRBV10-2; J: TRBJ1-5; D: -; size: -; DNA: TGCGCCAGCAGAGAGACCAGGGCTGGCAATCAGCCCCAGCATTTT; CDR3: CASRETRAGNQPQHF
V: TRBV9; J: TRBJ2-5; D: TRBD1; size: -; DNA: TGTGCCAGCAGCGTGACAGGGGGCTATGAGACCCAGTACTTC; CDR3: CASSVTGGYETQYF
V: TRBV11-2; J: TRBJ1-2; D: -; size: -; DNA: TGTGCCAGCAGCTTAGAGAGGGTGCAGGGCTACACCTTC; CDR3: CASSLERVQGYTF
V: TRBV2; J: TRBJ1-2; D: -; size: once; DNA: TGTGCCAGCAGGAGACCCCTAGGCTATGGCTACACCTTC; CDR3: CASRRPLGYGYTF